Listed below are T cell receptor beta chains from one sample, sequenced in a study of blood T cell repertoires in COVID-19. Assay: immunoSEQ multiplex PCR; the TCRdb copy retains only in-frame clones and omits some. The table shows 130,000 or so clones, with 70% to 90% occurring only once. The sequencing input was peripheral blood. These receptors came from a man in his fifties with acute or convalescent COVID-19. The CDR3 runs from the conserved cysteine through the conserved F or W. A D gene is named only where the DNA matches it firmly. Size values are once, few and many counts, or a class for expanded clones, and some rows have none.

j_call d_call clone_size v_call cdr3_nt cdr3_aa
TRBJ2-2 TRBD1 NA TRBV6-5 TGTGCCAGCAGTTACTCACAGGGGGACACCGGGGAGCTGTTTTTT CASSYSQGDTGELFF
TRBJ2-2 NA NA TRBV7-3 TGTGCCAGCAGCTTAATGGTTATCAGCACCGGGGAGCTGTTTTTT CASSLMVISTGELFF
TRBJ2-1 TRBD1 NA TRBV18 TGTGCCAGCTCACGGAACTTGCGGGACAGGGGAAGCAATGAGCAGTTCTTC CASSRNLRDRGSNEQFF
TRBJ1-2 TRBD1 NA TRBV19 TGTGCCAGTAGTAAGGGGACAGGGGGTCAAAACTATGGCTACACCTTC CASSKGTGGQNYGYTF
TRBJ1-1 NA once TRBV2 TGTGCCAGCAGTGATGAGAGGGCTGCTGAAGCTTTCTTT CASSDERAAEAFF
TRBJ2-7 NA NA TRBV5-1 TGCGCCAGCAGCTCCTTCCAGCGCTACGAGCAGTACTTC CASSSFQRYEQYF
TRBJ1-3 TRBD1 NA TRBV7-9 TGTGCCAGCAGTGGGACAGGGAGAAACACCATATATTTT CASSGTGRNTIYF
TRBJ2-1 NA NA TRBV2 TGTGCCAGCAGGGAGGGAGGATATGAGCAGTTCTTC CASREGGYEQFF
TRBJ2-6 TRBD1 NA TRBV6-5 TGTGCCAGCAGTTACAATCGGGCAGGGGGCCCCTGGACTTTC CASSYNRAGGPWTF
TRBJ2-7 NA once TRBV29-1 TGCAGCGCCGAGTTCGGGAACAGCTACGAGCAGTACTTC CSAEFGNSYEQYF
TRBJ1-5 TRBD1 NA TRBV2 TGTGCCAGCACCGCGACTGGACAGGGAGAACAGCCCCAGCATTTT CASTATGQGEQPQHF
TRBJ1-1 NA NA TRBV5-1 TGCGCCAGCAAACAAAGGGACTCGAACACTGAAGCTTTCTTT CASKQRDSNTEAFF
TRBJ2-7 NA once TRBV15 TGTGCCACCAGCCGGGGTGCTACCTACGAGCAGTACTTC CATSRGATYEQYF
TRBJ1-6 TRBD1 NA TRBV5-4 TGTGCCAGCAGCCGGGACAGGGTTAGTAATTCACCCCTCCACTTT CASSRDRVSNSPLHF
TRBJ2-3 NA NA TRBV12-5 TGTGCTAGTGGATCCGACTCTCGCACAGATACGCAGTATTTT CASGSDSRTDTQYF
TRBJ2-7 TRBD1 NA TRBV18 TGTGCCAGCTCATTGACAGGGTCTGCCTACGAGCAGTACTTC CASSLTGSAYEQYF
TRBJ2-1 TRBD2 NA TRBV9 TGTGCCAGCAGCGCCTCGGGTAGCGGGAGTTTGAATGAGCAGTTCTTC CASSASGSGSLNEQFF